These 20 T cell receptor beta chains share one sample of origin, sequenced in a study of cytomegalovirus exposure and HLA in healthy donors. Researchers ran the PCR with 60 Vbeta and 13 Jbeta primers. Clones were read by immunoSEQ multiplex PCR, and TCRdb kept only the in-frame ones, dropping some. The sample shows some 170,000 clones, about 81% of them seen only once. The sequenced material came from PBMCs. These receptors all stem from a woman between 45 and 60 years old in good health and CMV-seropositive.

The genes are TRBV5-1 and TRBJ1-1, with 10 positions matching TRBD1. V gave up 0 bases and J gave up 1 base; unmatched junction bases: 3. The CDR3 is made up of 16 amino acids. Germline CDR1 SGHRS, CDR2 YFSETQ. The CDR3, as DNA: TGCGCCAGCAGCTTGGGACAGGGGGCATGGAACACTGAAGCTTTCTTT. Translating gives CASSLGQGAWNTEAFF.

For the CDR3, the DNA is TGCGCCAGCAGCCAAGATTACCCGACAGGGTGGAAATACGAGCAGTACTTC. Translated, it gives CASSQDYPTGWKYEQYF. The genes are TRBV4-1 and TRBJ2-7; 7 bases are a match to TRBD1. From germline, CDR1 is MGHRA and CDR2 YSYEKL. J lost 4 bases, V lost 0 bases, and 12 bases had no gene match. This CDR3 has 17 residues.

The chain's CDR3 is CASSVDGTGYYNEQFF. In DNA, the CDR3 is TGTGCCAGCAGCGTAGATGGGACAGGGTACTACAATGAGCAGTTCTTC. The genes are TRBV9 and TRBJ2-1, with 9 bases fitting TRBD1. Germline CDR1 reads SGDLS; CDR2 reads YYNGEE. The CDR3 extends over 16 amino acids. With V trimmed by 0 bases and J by 3 bases, 4 bases remained unmatched. The whole variable domain, remainder taken from reference TRBV9 and TRBJ2-1, is DSGVTQTPKHLITATGQRVTLRCSPRSGDLSVYWYQQSLDQGLQFLIQYYNGEERAKGNILERFSAQQFPDLHSELNLSSLELGDSALYFCASSVDGTGYYNEQFFGPGTRLTVL.

In this sample, this clone turned up a few times. The rearrangement links TRBV18 to TRBJ1-1; 7 bases are shared with TRBD1. From germline, CDR1 is KGHSH and CDR2 LQKENI. The CDR3 runs to 17 residues. The J segment lost 1 base and the V segment lost 3 bases, leaving 11 bases of the junction unmatched. Here the CDR3 DNA reads TGTGCCAGCTCACCTATACTGACAGGGTCGGGGAACACTGAAGCTTTCTTT. This encodes CASSPILTGSGNTEAFF.

The chain uses TRBV5-1 and TRBJ2-3, with D perhaps matching TRBD2 (5 bases). Trimming took off 4 bases at V and 6 bases at J, with 15 bases between the two ends. Germline values: CDR1 SGHRS, CDR2 YFSETQ. The CDR3 is 14 amino acids. The chain's CDR3 is CASSRTMGEDTQYF. The DNA of the CDR3 is TGCGCCAGCAGCCGAACCATGGGAGAGGATACGCAGTATTTT.

V gene TRBV5-1 combines with J gene TRBJ2-1; 9 bases fit TRBD1. CDR3 length equals 15 residues. Germline trimming cut 4 bases from V and 8 bases from J; bases unmatched to any gene: 10. Germline V gives CDR1 SGHRS, CDR2 YFSETQ. The CDR3 region is CASSPGDRDSDEQFF. In DNA, the CDR3 is TGCGCCAGCAGCCCCGGGGACAGGGATAGCGATGAGCAGTTCTTC.

This chain connects TRBV4-1 to TRBJ2-3; TRBD1 matches at 8 bases. V trimming: 4 bases; J trimming: 3 bases; junction bases outside the gene matches: 3. The V gene's germline CDR1 is MGHRA and CDR2 YSYEKL. The CDR3 runs to 14 residues. The CDR3: CASSLGQGTDTQYF. CDR3 nucleotide sequence: TGCGCCAGCAGCCTCGGACAGGGTACAGATACGCAGTATTTT.

The chain uses TRBV7-6 and TRBJ2-1, with 10 bases aligning to TRBD2. Germline values: CDR1 SGHVS, CDR2 FNYEAQ. V shed 2 bases and J 7 bases; nucleotides not matched to a gene: 8. This CDR3 has 16 amino acids. CDR3 DNA: TGTGCCAGCAGCTTATGGAGCGGGGGGGCCGCGAATGAGCAGTTCTTC. Protein: CASSLWSGGAANEQFF.

The chain links TRBV5-1 to TRBJ1-1; 8 bases are shared with TRBD1. CDR1 and CDR2 (germline): SGHRS, YFSETQ. The CDR3 runs 18 residues. With V trimmed by 2 bases and J by 3 bases, 15 bases remained unmatched. As DNA, the CDR3 is TGCGCCAGCAGCTTCGGGGACAGGTTGATGTCCCTTTACACTGAAGCTTTCTTT. It encodes CASSFGDRLMSLYTEAFF. Based on the CDR3 plus reference TRBV5-1 and TRBJ1-1, the full variable domain is KAGVTQTPRYLIKTRGQQVTLSCSPISGHRSVSWYQQTPGQGLQFLFEYFSETQRNKGNFPGRFSGRQFSNSRSEMNVSTLELGDSALYLCASSFGDRLMSLYTEAFFGQGTRLTVV.

This clone occurred a few times. This chain joins TRBV5-4 and TRBJ1-1, with 9 nucleotides matching TRBD1. V shed 0 bases and J 5 bases; nucleotides not matched to a gene: 8. CDR1 is SGHNT and CDR2 is YYREEE in the germline V gene (reference sequence). The CDR3 extends over 16 amino acids. The CDR3 protein is CASSLAGTGWRTEAFF. For the CDR3, the DNA is TGTGCCAGCAGCTTGGCCGGGACAGGGTGGAGGACTGAAGCTTTCTTT.

The chain joins TRBV19 to TRBJ1-3, with TRBD1 identical over 9 bases. The germline V gene has CDR1 LNHDA and CDR2 SQIVND (reference sequence). This CDR3 has 15 amino acids. With 7 bases clipped from V and 2 bases from J, the junction kept 6 bases outside the gene matches. CDR3 sequence reads: CASNDGQGTGNTIYF. Here the CDR3 DNA reads TGTGCCAGTAACGATGGACAGGGGACTGGAAACACCATATATTTT. Supplemented by reference TRBV19 and TRBJ1-3, the full variable domain reads DGGITQSPKYLFRKEGQNVTLSCEQNLNHDAMYWYRQDPGQGLRLIYYSQIVNDFQKGDIAEGYSVSREKKESFPLTVTSAQKNPTAFYLCASNDGQGTGNTIYFGEGSWLTVV.

V usage is TRBV7-3 and J usage is TRBJ2-2, with 9 bases matching TRBD2. Germline values: CDR1 SGHTA, CDR2 FQGTGA. J gave up 4 bases and V 1 base, and 1 base lay outside the gene matches. The CDR3 is 15 amino acids. The CDR3 DNA reads as TGTGCCAGCAGCTTAATGACTAGCGGCACCGGGGAGCTGTTTTTT. Its protein product is CASSLMTSGTGELFF.

The chain carries TRBV5-1 and TRBJ2-7, with 14 bases fitting TRBD2. Looked up from germline, CDR1 is SGHRS and CDR2 is YFSETQ. J gave up 7 bases and V 5 bases, and 14 bases lay outside the gene matches. The CDR3 runs to 17 residues. The CDR3 DNA follows: TGCGCCAGCAGTTCTGGGACTAGCGGGGGCTTCGTAAGAGAGCAGTACTTC. Translated: CASSSGTSGGFVREQYF.

The chain is built from TRBV15 and TRBJ1-3; possible D gene TRBD1, 5 bases. Germline V gene lookup returns CDR1 LNHNV and CDR2 YYDKDF (reference sequence). The V end lost 1 base, the J end lost 4 bases, and 8 bases lay between the germline ends. The CDR3 has 14 amino acids. The CDR3 spells CATSRGGEGNTIYF. Here the CDR3 DNA reads TGTGCCACCAGCAGAGGGGGGGAAGGAAACACCATATATTTT.

This clone was found a few times. V usage is TRBV27 and J usage is TRBJ1-5; 9 nucleotides agree with TRBD1. V was clipped by 2 bases and J by 4 bases; unmatched bases: 3. Looked up from germline, CDR1 is MNHEY and CDR2 is SMNVEV (reference sequence). The CDR3 extends over 15 amino acids. The CDR3 DNA sequence: TGTGCCAGCAGTTTACTTGGACAGGGGAATCAGCCCCAGCATTTT. It is translated as CASSLLGQGNQPQHF.

This chain links TRBV18 with TRBJ1-2; 7 bases fit TRBD1. Germline V gene sequence: CDR1 KGHSH, CDR2 LQKENI. Unmatched junction bases numbered 20, after V lost 2 bases and J lost 8 bases. CDR3 length equals 18 residues. The CDR3 is CASSPSSFRQGGPRGYTF. The CDR3 DNA reads TGTGCCAGCTCACCATCATCCTTCCGGCAAGGGGGCCCTCGGGGCTACACCTTC.

Only a few counts were recorded for this clone. V is TRBV5-1 and J is TRBJ1-1; a weak D match, TRBD1 (5 bases). V lost 1 base, J lost 4 bases, and 11 bases lay in between. The CDR3 contains 14 residues. Germline lookup yields CDR1 SGHRS and CDR2 YFSETQ. The CDR3 sequence is CASSLQGEVTEAFF. The CDR3 DNA reads TGCGCCAGCAGCTTGCAGGGCGAGGTCACTGAAGCTTTCTTT.

The rearrangement links TRBV19 to TRBJ2-1; 9 positions agree with TRBD2. The CDR3 runs 15 residues. CDR1 is LNHDA, CDR2 SQIVND, per germline (reference sequence). The V gene end was trimmed by 2 bases and the J gene end by 7 bases; junction bases not matched to a gene: 6. The CDR3 loop reads CASSIWRGGLNEQFF. In nucleotides, the CDR3 is TGTGCCAGTAGTATATGGCGGGGGGGCCTAAATGAGCAGTTCTTC.

This clone has only a few counts. The chain links TRBV7-6 to TRBJ2-1, with D tentatively TRBD2 (6 bases). Deletions cut 2 bases from V and 9 bases from J, with 11 bases between. The germline CDR1 and CDR2 sequences are SGHVS and FNYEAQ. There are 13 residues in the CDR3. CDR3 loop: CASSLLATGEQFF. In nucleotides, the CDR3 is TGTGCCAGCAGCTTACTAGCGACGGGTGAGCAGTTCTTC. Full variable domain (missing parts from reference TRBV7-6 and TRBJ2-1): GAGVSQSPRYKVTKRGQDVALRCDPISGHVSLYWYRQALGQGPEFLTYFNYEAQQDKSGLPNDRFSAERPEGSISTLTIQRTEQRDSAMYRCASSLLATGEQFFGPGTRLTVL.

The CDR3 protein is CASSKTGTTEAFF. The CDR3 DNA reads TGTGCCAGTAGTAAGACAGGGACCACTGAAGCTTTCTTT. This chain joins TRBV19 and TRBJ1-1; 7 bases are shared with TRBD1. In germline, CDR1 is LNHDA, CDR2 SQIVND (reference sequence). This CDR3 has 13 residues. With V trimmed by 4 bases and J by 4 bases, 3 bases remained unmatched.